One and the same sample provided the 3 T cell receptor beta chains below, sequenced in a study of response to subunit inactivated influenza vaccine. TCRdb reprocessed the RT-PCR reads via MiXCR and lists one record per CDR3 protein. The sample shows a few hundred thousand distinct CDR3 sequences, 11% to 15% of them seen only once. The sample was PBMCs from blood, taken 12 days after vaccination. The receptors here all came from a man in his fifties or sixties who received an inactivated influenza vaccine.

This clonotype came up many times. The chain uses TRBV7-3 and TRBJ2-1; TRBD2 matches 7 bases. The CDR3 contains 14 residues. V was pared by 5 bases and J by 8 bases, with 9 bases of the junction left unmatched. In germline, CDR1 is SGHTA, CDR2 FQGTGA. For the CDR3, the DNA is TGTGCCAGCAGCAAATGGACTAGGGCACATGAGCAGTTCTTC. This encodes CASSKWTRAHEQFF.

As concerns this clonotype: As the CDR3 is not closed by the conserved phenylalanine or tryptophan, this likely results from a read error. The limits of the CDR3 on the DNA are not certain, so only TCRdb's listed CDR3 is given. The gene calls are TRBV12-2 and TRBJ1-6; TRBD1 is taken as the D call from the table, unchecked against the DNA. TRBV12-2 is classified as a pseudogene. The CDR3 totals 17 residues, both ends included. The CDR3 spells CASRLACGRGRNSPLHL.

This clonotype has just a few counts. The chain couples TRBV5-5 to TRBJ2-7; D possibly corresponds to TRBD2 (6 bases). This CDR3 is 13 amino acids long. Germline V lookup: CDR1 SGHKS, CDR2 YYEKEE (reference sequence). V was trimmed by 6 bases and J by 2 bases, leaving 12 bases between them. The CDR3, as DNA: TGTGCCAGCACCCCGACTAGTCCCTACGAGCAGTACTTC. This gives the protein CASTPTSPYEQYF.